These 29 T cell receptor beta chains originate from one sample sequenced in a study of T cell responses to AZD1222 COVID-19 vaccine. TCRdb's copy holds only in-frame clones and misses some; the assay was immunoSEQ multiplex PCR. Among 180,000 or so clones listed, around nine tenths were seen once. Sequenced here: peripheral blood, sampled 28 days after the second AZD1222 dose. The source is an adult who received the AZD1222 COVID-19 vaccine.

V is TRBV28 and J is TRBJ2-3; D may be TRBD1 (6 bases). V lost 3 bases and J 2 bases, leaving 6 bases between the germline ends. The germline CDR1 and CDR2 sequences are MDHEN and SYDVKM. The CDR3 length is 13 residues. DNA of the CDR3: TGTGCCAGCAGTTTGGGGGCCACAGATACGCAGTATTTT. Residues: CASSLGATDTQYF. The entire variable domain, with the rest obtained from reference TRBV28 and TRBJ2-3, is as follows: DVKVTQSSRYLVKRTGEKVFLECVQDMDHENMFWYRQDPGLGLRLIYFSYDVKMKEKGDIPEGYSVSREKKERFSLILESASTNQTSMYLCASSLGATDTQYFGPGTRLTVL.

The rearrangement joins TRBV5-1 to TRBJ2-2; D perhaps matches TRBD1 (6 bases). CDR1 and CDR2 from the germline V gene are SGHRS and YFSETQ. Trimming took 4 bases from V and 8 from J, leaving 21 bases between them. This CDR3 comprises 16 residues. The CDR3 DNA reads TGCGCCAGCAGCCCGGCGACAGGAACACCGAGGGGGGAGCTGTTTTTT. It encodes CASSPATGTPRGELFF.

In this sample, this clone turned up a few times. CDR3 region: CASSLGGGWSPLHF. In DNA form, the CDR3 reads TGTGCCAGCAGCTTGGGAGGGGGCTGGTCACCCCTCCACTTT. The chain recombines TRBV5-4 with TRBJ1-6, with 7 bases identical to TRBD1. Unmatched junction bases numbered 4, after V lost 0 bases and J lost 10 bases. Germline CDR1 SGHNT, CDR2 YYREEE (reference sequence). The CDR3 is 14 residues long.

The chain combines TRBV10-3 with TRBJ1-2, with 9 positions matching TRBD1. After removal of 4 bases from V and 8 bases from J, the junction contained 5 bases not matched to a gene. Germline V gene sequence: CDR1 ENHRY, CDR2 SYGVKD. This CDR3 is 13 amino acids long. The CDR3 loop is CAISAGQGEGYTF. For the CDR3, the DNA is TGTGCCATCAGTGCGGGACAGGGAGAGGGCTACACCTTC.

The genes are TRBV9 and TRBJ2-2, with 7 bases that match TRBD1. Trimming cost V 4 bases and J 4 bases; bases outside gene matches: 7. CDR1 SGDLS and CDR2 YYNGEE come from the germline V gene. This CDR3 region has 15 residues. The CDR3 bases are TGTGCCAGCAGCTCCTCAGGGGGTGGCACCGGGGAGCTGTTTTTT. Amino acid sequence: CASSSSGGGTGELFF.

The chain carries TRBV7-2 and TRBJ2-2, with D possibly being TRBD2 (7 bases). V was clipped by 10 bases and J by 1 base, with 13 bases between them. From germline, CDR1 is SGHTA and CDR2 FQGNSA. The CDR3 consists of 14 residues. The CDR3 reads CATRGGRNTGELFF. The CDR3 nucleotides read TGTGCCACTCGCGGGGGCAGGAACACCGGGGAGCTGTTTTTT. Using reference TRBV7-2 and TRBJ2-2 for the parts outside the CDR3, the full variable domain is GAGVSQSPSNKVTEKGKDVELRCDPISGHTALYWYRQSLGQGLEFLIYFQGNSAPDKSGLPSDRFSAERTGGSVSTLTIQRTQQEDSAVYLCATRGGRNTGELFFGEGSRLTVL.

The V and J genes are TRBV7-2 and TRBJ1-1, with D uncertain. The CDR3 loop spans 14 amino acids. V was clipped by 5 bases and J by 4 bases, with 14 bases between them. Germline CDR1 SGHTA, CDR2 FQGNSA. CDR3 sequence: CASSIRQTGTEAFF. CDR3 sequence (DNA): TGTGCCAGCAGCATTCGACAAACGGGCACTGAAGCTTTCTTT.

This chain connects TRBV6-6 to TRBJ2-1; D is ambiguous. Germline CDR1 reads MNHNY; CDR2 reads SVGAGI (reference sequence). V was cut by 2 bases and J by 0 bases, with 5 bases left in between. This CDR3 has 14 amino acids. The CDR3 DNA reads TGTGCCAGCAGTTACCTGAGCTCCTACAATGAGCAGTTCTTC. It translates to CASSYLSSYNEQFF.

The DNA for the CDR3 is TGCGCCAGCAGCTCCCAGGGATTTACCGGGGCCAACGTCCTGACTTTC. Residues: CASSSQGFTGANVLTF. J is TRBJ2-6 and V is TRBV5-1; D is perhaps TRBD1 (5 bases). V lost 3 bases, J lost 4 bases, and 14 bases lay in between. Germline values: CDR1 SGHRS, CDR2 YFSETQ. CDR3 length: 16 residues.

The chain carries TRBV18 and TRBJ1-6; D may be TRBD1 (5 bases). The germline gives CDR1 KGHSH, CDR2 LQKENI. V was pared by 3 bases and J by 8 bases, with 14 bases between. CDR3 length: 15 residues. The CDR3 DNA is TGTGCCAGCTCACCCGACGCAGGGTACGATTCACCCCTCCACTTT. Translation gives CASSPDAGYDSPLHF. The full variable domain, in which reference TRBV18 and TRBJ1-6 provide the parts outside the CDR3, is NAGVMQNPRHLVRRRGQEARLRCSPMKGHSHVYWYRQLPEEGLKFMVYLQKENIIDESGMPKERFSAEFPKEGPSILRIQQVVRGDSAAYFCASSPDAGYDSPLHFGNGTRLTVT.

V and J are TRBV11-1 and TRBJ2-7; D not certain. Germline lookup yields CDR1 SGHAT and CDR2 FQDESV (reference sequence). There are 12 residues in the CDR3. Trimming removed 5 bases at V and 9 bases at J, with 14 bases between. CDR3 in DNA: TGTGCCAGCAGCAGGCCGGGTTCTGGGCAGTACTTC. Translating gives CASSRPGSGQYF.

V gene TRBV7-3 combines with J gene TRBJ2-3; weak D call: TRBD2 (6 bases). The germline gives CDR1 SGHTA, CDR2 FQGTGA. V was trimmed by 5 bases and J by 2 bases, leaving 11 bases between them. CDR3 length equals 14 residues. CDR3 sequence (DNA): TGTGCCAGCAGCGCGCGGGACTCCACAGATACGCAGTATTTT. Its translation: CASSARDSTDTQYF. The full variable domain, in which reference TRBV7-3 and TRBJ2-3 provide the parts outside the CDR3, is GAGVSQTPSNKVTEKGKYVELRCDPISGHTALYWYRQSLGQGPEFLIYFQGTGAADDSGLPNDRFFAVRPEGSVSTLKIQRTERGDSAVYLCASSARDSTDTQYFGPGTRLTVL.

The genes are TRBV28 and TRBJ2-1; D possibly corresponds to TRBD2 (6 bases). The CDR3 sequence is 14 residues long. The V gene lost 5 bases and the J gene lost 2 bases, with 10 bases spanning the gap. The germline gives CDR1 MDHEN, CDR2 SYDVKM. CDR3 sequence: CASSPAGTYNEQFF. The CDR3 region has the DNA TGTGCCAGCAGTCCCGCGGGGACCTACAATGAGCAGTTCTTC.

The chain combines TRBV9 with TRBJ2-7; the match to TRBD1 covers 7 bases. The V gene end was trimmed by 2 bases and the J gene end by 5 bases; junction bases not matched to a gene: 4. The CDR3 has 13 amino acids. Germline values: CDR1 SGDLS, CDR2 YYNGEE. CDR3 in DNA: TGTGCCAGCAGCGTGGGACAGTCTAACGAGCAGTACTTC. Translated: CASSVGQSNEQYF.

Remarks on this clone: The same CDR3 arises from other DNA sequences in this sample as well. This sequence joins TRBV27 and TRBJ1-1; D may be TRBD1 (6 bases). This CDR3 is 13 amino acids long. Trimming shortened V by 9 bases and J by 0 bases, and 11 bases separated the two germline ends. In germline, CDR1 is MNHEY, CDR2 SMNVEV (reference sequence). CDR3 coding DNA: TGTGCCAGTCGCGGGACACTGAACACTGAAGCTTTCTTT. This codes for CASRGTLNTEAFF.

The CDR3 nucleotides read TGTGCCAGCAGTTTATCAGGGAGTTACAATGAGCAGTTCTTC. As protein: CASSLSGSYNEQFF. The rearrangement uses TRBV27 and TRBJ2-1; D is perhaps TRBD2 (5 bases). CDR3 length: 14 amino acids. V lost 0 bases, J lost 4 bases, and 7 bases lay in between. The germline CDR1 and CDR2 sequences are MNHEY and SMNVEV (reference sequence).

V is TRBV7-2 and J is TRBJ2-3, with 8 nucleotides matching TRBD2. This CDR3 is built from 14 residues. Germline assignment: CDR1 SGHTA and CDR2 FQGNSA. V dropped 8 bases and J dropped 0; count of bases not matched to a gene: 4. The CDR3 spells CASGLAGSTDTQYF. DNA of the CDR3: TGTGCCAGCGGCCTAGCGGGTAGCACAGATACGCAGTATTTT.

In nucleotides, the CDR3 is TGTGCCAGCAGTCGAGACAGGGGTGATGAGCAGTTCTTC. Translating it yields CASSRDRGDEQFF. The genes are TRBV6-4 and TRBJ2-1, with 8 nucleotides matching TRBD1. J lost 8 bases, V lost 5 bases, and 5 bases had no gene match. CDR1 is MRHNA, CDR2 SNTAGT, per germline. The CDR3 contains 13 residues.

The chain employs TRBV27 and TRBJ1-5, with D perhaps TRBD1 (5 bases). Trimming took 6 bases from V and 0 from J, leaving 12 bases between them. This CDR3 comprises 15 residues. Germline CDR1 and CDR2: MNHEY and SMNVEV (reference sequence). CDR3 protein: CASRPRQFSNQPQHF. The CDR3 nucleotides read TGTGCCAGCAGACCCCGACAGTTTAGCAATCAGCCCCAGCATTTT.

This chain uses TRBV7-2 with TRBJ1-4, with a tentative D call TRBD1 (6 bases). This CDR3 has 14 residues. Germline V gene data show CDR1 as SGHTA and CDR2 as FQGNSA. The germline V and J ends were trimmed by 3 bases and 4 bases, with 9 bases remaining between them. The CDR3 here is CASSFDRRNEKLFF. The CDR3 nucleotides are TGTGCCAGCAGCTTTGACAGGCGTAATGAAAAACTGTTTTTT.

Of note for this clone: Other DNA sequences in this sample translate to the same CDR3. V usage is TRBV4-3 and J usage is TRBJ2-3; D is ambiguous. Germline CDR1 LGHNA, CDR2 YSLEER. This CDR3 comprises 13 residues. V was shortened by 0 bases and J by 6 bases, with 7 bases between the two germline ends. The CDR3 DNA reads as TGCGCCAGCAGCCAAGATGCCCGTGATACGCAGTATTTT. Protein: CASSQDARDTQYF.

The chain joins TRBV19 to TRBJ1-1; no reliable D call. V dropped 3 bases and J dropped 4 bases, with 15 bases sitting between them. In germline, CDR1 is LNHDA, CDR2 SQIVND (reference sequence). The CDR3 length is 15 residues. CDR3 sequence: CASSIRVRDPTEAFF. The CDR3 DNA reads TGTGCCAGTAGTATCCGGGTTAGAGATCCCACTGAAGCTTTCTTT. The entire variable domain, with the rest obtained from reference TRBV19 and TRBJ1-1, is as follows: DGGITQSPKYLFRKEGQNVTLSCEQNLNHDAMYWYRQDPGQGLRLIYYSQIVNDFQKGDIAEGYSVSREKKESFPLTVTSAQKNPTAFYLCASSIRVRDPTEAFFGQGTRLTVV.

This clone has more than one count but fewer than ten. The chain joins TRBV20-1 to TRBJ2-2; a possible D gene is TRBD2 (5 bases). CDR3 size: 13 residues. Germline-derived CDR1 and CDR2 are DFQATT and SNEGSKA (reference sequence). Trimming pared 3 bases from V and 5 bases from J, leaving 10 bases between. The CDR3 here is CSASGGGTGELFF. In nucleotides, the CDR3 is TGCAGTGCTAGTGGTGGAGGAACCGGGGAGCTGTTTTTT.

DNA of the CDR3: TGTGCCAGCAGTTTATTCGGGTCGGGAAGTTACGAGCAGTACTTC. Translated, it gives CASSLFGSGSYEQYF. This rearrangement joins TRBV28 to TRBJ2-7, with a possible D match to TRBD2 (5 bases). The germline V gene has CDR1 MDHEN and CDR2 SYDVKM. CDR3 length equals 15 residues. V lost 1 base to trimming and J lost 4 bases, with 14 bases between them. The full variable domain, with the rest looked up from reference TRBV28 and TRBJ2-7, is DVKVTQSSRYLVKRTGEKVFLECVQDMDHENMFWYRQDPGLGLRLIYFSYDVKMKEKGDIPEGYSVSREKKERFSLILESASTNQTSMYLCASSLFGSGSYEQYFGPGTRLTVT.

This clone appeared a single time. The rearrangement links TRBV9 to TRBJ1-1; the D is unclear. CDR3 length: 13 amino acids. Germline lookup yields CDR1 SGDLS and CDR2 YYNGEE. V was clipped by 0 bases and J by 8 bases, with 11 bases between them. CDR3 in amino acids: CASSVAPQREAFF. CDR3 coding DNA: TGTGCCAGCAGCGTAGCCCCCCAACGCGAAGCTTTCTTT.

The chain joins TRBV28 to TRBJ1-6; the D is unclear. The CDR3 totals 15 residues. Germline CDR1 reads MDHEN; CDR2 reads SYDVKM. V lost 5 bases and J lost 7, with 15 bases in between. CDR3 in amino acids: CASSLRPGRNSPLHF. The CDR3 DNA follows: TGTGCCAGCAGTCTCCGGCCCGGACGGAATTCACCCCTCCACTTT.

The chain employs TRBV18 and TRBJ2-7; 8 nucleotides agree with TRBD1. This CDR3 spans 15 amino acids. CDR1 is KGHSH and CDR2 is LQKENI in the germline V gene. V lost 6 bases to trimming and J lost 1 base; unmatched junction nucleotides: 8. As DNA, the CDR3 is TGTGCCAGCTCGTCGGACAGGGATACATCCTACGAGCAGTACTTC. Translation gives CASSSDRDTSYEQYF.

The chain combines TRBV7-6 with TRBJ2-3, with TRBD2 identical over 10 bases. This CDR3 region has 16 residues. V was clipped by 1 base and J by 2 bases; unmatched bases: 3. Germline CDR1 reads SGHVS; CDR2 reads FNYEAQ. CDR3: CASSLELAGVTDTQYF. The CDR3 DNA reads as TGTGCCAGCAGCTTAGAGCTAGCGGGGGTCACAGATACGCAGTATTTT.

The chain is built from TRBV12-3 or TRBV12-4 and TRBJ2-5; D uncertain. V shed 3 bases and J shed 0 bases, with 5 bases lying between them. CDR3 length equals 13 residues. The CDR3 bases are TGTGCCAGCAGTTTTAGCAACCAAGAGACCCAGTACTTC. Translated, it gives CASSFSNQETQYF.